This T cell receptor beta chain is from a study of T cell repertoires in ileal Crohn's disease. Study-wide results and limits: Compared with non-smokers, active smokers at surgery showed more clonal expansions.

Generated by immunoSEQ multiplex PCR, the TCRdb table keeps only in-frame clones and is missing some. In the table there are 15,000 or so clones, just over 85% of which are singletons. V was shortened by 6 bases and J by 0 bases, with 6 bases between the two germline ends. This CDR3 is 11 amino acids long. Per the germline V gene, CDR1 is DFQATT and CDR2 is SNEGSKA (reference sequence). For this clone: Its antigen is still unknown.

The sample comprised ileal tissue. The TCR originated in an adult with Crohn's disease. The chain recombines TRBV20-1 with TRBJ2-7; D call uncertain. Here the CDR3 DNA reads TGCAGTGCGAGTAGCTCCTACGAGCAGTACTTC. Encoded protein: CSASSSYEQYF.